This T cell receptor beta chain was captured by sequencing in a study of blood T cell repertoires in COVID-19. Study summary: The samples span acute and convalescent COVID-19 from the United States, Italy and Spain.

Original handling: By means of reference gene primer amplification, nucleated cell counts were estimated. Data came from immunoSEQ multiplex PCR; TCRdb stores just in-frame clones and leaves some out. D and trimming were read from the DNA, whereas the V and J calls and clone size are those reported in that table. The sample consists of around 250,000 clones, about 82% of them appearing once. The germline gives CDR1 SGHAT, CDR2 FQNNGV. V lost 3 bases to trimming and J lost 2 bases, with 11 bases between them. The CDR3 length is 14 residues. This TCR derives from a woman between 50 and 59 years old who had recovered from COVID-19. The chain is built from TRBV11-2 and TRBJ2-7; D may be TRBD1 (5 bases). Sequencing used PBMCs or T cells enriched from blood (not recorded which). CDR3 region: CASSLGLGPYEQYF. For the CDR3, the DNA is TGTGCCAGCAGCTTGGGGCTGGGGCCCTACGAGCAGTACTTC.